This entry concerns a single T cell receptor beta chain. Its antigen is currently not known. No base quality information exists; no much larger clone differs at one position. The library relied on the immunoSEQ multiplex PCR assay. For most patients, genomic DNA was isolated using the Qiagen DNeasy Blood and Tissue Kit and was shipped frozen to Adaptive Biotechnologies for TCR sequencing. For most patients, high-throughput TCR-beta CDR3 sequencing of genomic DNA was performed by Adaptive Biotechnologies. As for the authors' bioinformatics: TCR sequencing data were retrieved from Adaptive's ImmunoSEQ software for around 20 patients, whereas a few other patients were processed with MiXCR and VDJtools. To correct CD4 versus CD8 sorting errors, any sequence found in both subsets at a frequency ratio below 5:1 was removed. CDR3 nucleotide sequences shared by donor and recipient were removed because the origin of these sequences could not be assigned. At least 2-fold expansion over unstimulated cells and a minimum CFSE-low frequency of 0.002% (template counts) or 0.001% (read counts) were required for clones to be classified as alloreactive. Mappable clones were those detected in sequenced pre-transplant spleen, lymph node, or MLR CFSE-low populations of the donor or recipient. Cumulative frequency of alloreactive clones was calculated as a percentage of all sequences weighted by copy number. In its TCRdb copy, this immuneACCESS table keeps in-frame sequences only and misses some clones. Where compared with another copy, unresolved V genes explain less than half of these, and the others have no known cause. D and trimming were read from the DNA, whereas the V and J calls and clone size are those reported in that table. The sample records around 95,000 clones, about 90% of which are singletons. Roughly 0.97% of the sample comes from the top ten.

The time point label here, explained by the study, means: cells obtained before transplantation from donor or recipient. CD3+CD4+ and CD3+CD8+ populations were FACS-sorted from unstimulated pre-transplant donor and recipient cells taken from spleen or lymph nodes. This sample is drawn from a study of graft-versus-host responses after intestinal transplantation (dated by TCRdb to the early 2020s). Background on the whole study: Recipients received multivisceral, liver-intestinal, or isolated intestinal transplants. Anti-thymocyte globulin induction was given to all recipients, followed by maintenance tacrolimus and steroids for about 3 years. Graft-versus-host and host-versus-graft alloreactive T cell clones were tracked in the graft, circulation and bone marrow after intestinal transplantation using bulk TCR-beta CDR3 sequencing. Alloreactive clones were identified by sequencing pre-transplant mixed lymphocyte reaction products and comparing them with unstimulated pre-transplant donor and recipient T cells. Of the 20 to 25 intestinal transplant recipients enrolled in the cohort, one of whom was a retransplant, a few patients without pretransplant specimens were excluded. A peak of at least 4% donor T cells among recipient peripheral blood mononuclear cells was the definition used for donor T cell macrochimerism. Instead of going to the commercial service, samples from a few later patients were sequenced in-house on an Illumina MiSeq and processed with MiXCR.

Study-level results and caveats: The relatively low number and heterogeneity of intestinal transplant patients limited the conclusions. In patients with donor T cell macrochimerism, the allografts had high GvH to HvG T cell clonal ratios. GvH clones were detected in recipient bone marrow, and some appeared earlier in ileal mucosa or blood, consistent with an intestinal mucosal origin. Early after transplant, peak levels of circulating GvH clones were associated with declines in HvG clones.

The V end loses 4 bases and the J end loses 3 bases, and a stretch of 16 bases separates them. Looking up the germline V gene yields CDR1 KGHSH and CDR2 LQKENI. Its CDR3 holds 16 amino acids, cysteine through phenylalanine. Only the CDR3 DNA stays, 48 bases, in frame from base 1. Here the sequenced sample was unstimulated CD4+ T cells sorted from spleen or lymph node cells, taken before transplant. This sequence was found in a human donor who was the organ donor for an intestinal transplant. Recombination connected TRBV18 to TRBJ2-4; a weak D assignment points to TRBD1 (6 bases agree). The CDR3 has the sequence CASSLGTQQGKNIQYF. The DNA sequence reads TGTGCCAGCTCACTCGGGACACAACAGGGCAAAAACATTCAGTACTTC. With the rest looked up from the reference TRBV18 and TRBJ2-4 genes rather than sequenced, the full variable domain is NAGVMQNPRHLVRRRGQEARLRCSPMKGHSHVYWYRQLPEEGLKFMVYLQKENIIDESGMPKERFSAEFPKEGPSILRIQQVVRGDSAAYFCASSLGTQQGKNIQYFGAGTRLSVL.